The entry below describes one TCR beta chain. This entry is derived from a study of blood T cell repertoires in COVID-19. Across the whole study: In each case, the material was cDNA or gDNA derived from T cells, B-cell-depleted T cells, or PBMCs.

As processed by the authors: How many nucleated cells were present was estimated from reference gene primer amplification. Here immunoSEQ multiplex PCR was the method, and the copy in TCRdb shows in-frame clones only, minus some. V and J calls and clone size are those listed in that table; D and trimming were worked out from the DNA. In the table there are some 190,000 clones, around 83% of which are singletons. The germline V gene encodes CDR1 SGHTA and CDR2 FQGNSA. The V gene lost 2 bases and the J gene lost 0 bases, with 11 bases spanning the gap. This CDR3 is built from 15 residues. The source of this sequence is an elderly woman with acute or convalescent COVID-19. This chain uses TRBV7-2 with TRBJ2-7; D possibly corresponds to TRBD2 (5 bases). Sample: peripheral blood. The DNA of the CDR3 is TGTGCCAGCAGCTTAATAGCGACTCCCTCCTACGAGCAGTACTTC. Translating gives CASSLIATPSYEQYF.